This section outlines one T cell receptor (beta chain) sequence together with its context. The data stem from a study of blood T cell repertoires in COVID-19. On the study more broadly: Samples of COVID-19 (acute and convalescent) were obtained from the United States, Italy and Spain. In each case, the material was cDNA or gDNA derived from T cells, B-cell-depleted T cells, or PBMCs.

CDR3 length: 15 amino acids. The germline gives CDR1 SEHNR, CDR2 FQNEAQ (reference sequence). Trimming removed 0 bases from V and 0 bases from J, with 6 bases in between. As processed by the authors: Reference gene primer amplification gave estimated nucleated cell counts. Some clones are missing from TCRdb's copy, which holds only in-frame ones; the method was immunoSEQ multiplex PCR. V and J calls and clone size are as listed in that table; D and trimming were resolved from the DNA. Found here are more than 90,000 clones, roughly 82% of them singletons; the top ten hold approximately 20%. Sample: peripheral blood. The clonotype originates from a man older than 75 with acute or convalescent COVID-19. V is TRBV7-9 and J is TRBJ1-3; D uncertain. DNA of the CDR3: TGTGCCAGCAGCTTAGCTCCCAGCTCTGGAAACACCATATATTTT. Translation: CASSLAPSSGNTIYF. Full variable domain (remainder filled in from reference TRBV7-9 and TRBJ1-3): DTGVSQNPRHKITKRGQNVTFRCDPISEHNRLYWYRQTLGQGPEFLTYFQNEAQLEKSRLLSDRFSAERPKGSFSTLEIQRTEQGDSAMYLCASSLAPSSGNTIYFGEGSWLTVV.